These 26 T cell receptor beta chains share one sample of origin, sequenced in a study of T cell repertoires in cytomegalovirus infection. Antigens for these TCRs are unknown. TCRdb ran MiXCR on the reads and lists one entry per CDR3 protein. The sample gives roughly 990,000 distinct CDR3 sequences, about 33% of which show up once; around 15% is in the top ten. Sequencing was performed on cultured CD8+ T cells from PBMCs, taken from culture after CMV antigen stimulation. These receptors originate from a human donor in good health (CMV status not recorded). Some clones in this sample may be carry-over from other donors' samples.

This clonotype was recorded many times. The CDR3 protein is CASSWGGNQETQYF. CDR3 sequence (DNA): TGTGCCAGCAGTTGGGGGGGTAACCAAGAGACCCAGTACTTC. The chain combines TRBV27 with TRBJ2-5; 7 bases agree with TRBD2. The CDR3 is 14 residues long. Germline V gives CDR1 MNHEY, CDR2 SMNVEV (reference sequence). J gave up 0 bases and V 4 bases, and 2 bases lay outside the gene matches.

This chain connects TRBV2 to TRBJ2-5; the D is unclear. The V end lost 2 bases, the J end lost 1 base, and 8 bases lay between the germline ends. The CDR3 sequence is 14 residues long. The germline CDR1 and CDR2 sequences are SNHLY and FYNNEI. The CDR3 sequence is CASSEWDGQETQYF. The CDR3 DNA reads TGTGCCAGCAGTGAATGGGATGGCCAAGAGACCCAGTACTTC.

This clonotype was picked up a small number of times. This chain connects TRBV4-2 to TRBJ2-1, with 8 bases fitting TRBD1. Germline V gene lookup returns CDR1 LGHNA and CDR2 YNFKEQ. With 0 bases clipped from V and 3 bases from J, the junction kept 10 bases outside the gene matches. The CDR3 loop spans 18 amino acids. In nucleotides, the CDR3 is TGTGCCAGCAGCCAAGATGCAGTCGGACAGGGCTTCTACAATGAGCAGTTCTTC. Translation gives CASSQDAVGQGFYNEQFF.

V gene TRBV6-5 combines with J gene TRBJ2-3, with D possibly being TRBD2 (6 bases). The CDR3 is made up of 18 amino acids. Germline V lookup: CDR1 MNHEY, CDR2 SVGAGI. V was cut by 0 bases and J by 2 bases, with 18 bases left in between. The CDR3, as DNA: TGTGCCAGCAGTTACTCTCTTCGTGATAGCGGAACCACAGATACGCAGTATTTT. Translation: CASSYSLRDSGTTDTQYF.

In DNA form, the CDR3 reads TGTGCCAGCAGTGGGGGTCCTGACGCTCCCCCGGAAAAACTGTTTTTT. Its translation: CASSGGPDAPPEKLFF. This rearrangement joins TRBV2 to TRBJ1-4; D call uncertain. The length of the CDR3 is 16 residues. The V gene lost 4 bases and the J gene lost 8 bases, with 20 bases spanning the gap. CDR1 SNHLY and CDR2 FYNNEI come from the germline V gene. Full variable domain (outside the CDR3, taken from reference TRBV2 and TRBJ1-4): EPEVTQTPSHQVTQMGQEVILRCVPISNHLYFYWYRQILGQKVEFLVSFYNNEISEKSEIFDDQFSVERPDGSNFTLKIRSTKLEDSAMYFCASSGGPDAPPEKLFFGSGTQLSVL.

The rearrangement uses TRBV19 and TRBJ2-7, with 12 positions matching TRBD2. The CDR3 contains 17 residues. Per the germline V gene, CDR1 is LNHDA and CDR2 is SQIVND (reference sequence). V gave up 3 bases and J gave up 2 bases; unmatched junction bases: 8. DNA of the CDR3: TGTGCCAGTAGTATGGCTAGCGGGGGGGCCAGACCCTACGAGCAGTACTTC. Translating gives CASSMASGGARPYEQYF.

Only a few counts were recorded for this clonotype. The chain employs TRBV6-1 and TRBJ2-5, with a weak D call TRBD1 (5 bases). CDR1 and CDR2 from the germline V gene are MNHNS and SASEGT. V was clipped by 5 bases and J by 4 bases, with 14 bases between them. The CDR3 is 14 residues long. Written as DNA, the CDR3 is TGTGCCAGCAGTTCCCAGGGCTCGGCAGAGACCCAGTACTTC. It is translated as CASSSQGSAETQYF.

The chain employs TRBV10-3 and TRBJ2-7; D ambiguous. CDR3 length: 12 amino acids. V gave up 3 bases and J gave up 5 bases, with 8 bases separating them. Per the germline V gene, CDR1 is ENHRY and CDR2 is SYGVKD. CDR3 protein: CAISDLDDEQYF. CDR3 in DNA: TGTGCCATCAGTGACCTGGACGACGAGCAGTACTTC.

V and J are TRBV20-1 and TRBJ2-7; the D gene is possibly TRBD1 (6 bases). Germline-derived CDR1 and CDR2 are DFQATT and SNEGSKA (reference sequence). The CDR3 runs 13 residues. V was pared by 0 bases and J by 3 bases, with 9 bases between. CDR3 nucleotide sequence: TGCAGTGCTAGAGATCAGGGGAGCTACGAGCAGTACGTC. It yields the protein CSARDQGSYEQYV.

J is TRBJ1-2 and V is TRBV4-1, with D perhaps matching TRBD1 (6 bases). This CDR3 spans 15 amino acids. V was cut by 7 bases and J by 2 bases, with 17 bases left in between. CDR1 MGHRA and CDR2 YSYEKL come from the germline V gene. CDR3 protein: CASTVGRGGNYGYTF. The DNA of the CDR3 is TGCGCCAGCACCGTTGGCAGGGGAGGAAACTATGGCTACACCTTC.

Regarding this clonotype: Germline is not matched at one junction end, which may reflect a read error. The J gene is TRBJ2-1, the V gene TRBV7-7; TRBD2 matches 10 bases. The CDR3 runs to 16 residues. Germline V lookup: CDR1 SSHAT, CDR2 FNYEAQ (reference sequence). The CDR3 sequence is CASSPYSGRLYNEQFF. The CDR3 coding sequence is TGTGCTAGCAGTCCCTATAGCGGGAGGCTTTACAATGAGCAGTTCTTC.

This clonotype appeared many times. The chain links TRBV12-3 or TRBV12-4 to TRBJ2-5; a weak D match, TRBD1 (6 bases). V lost 6 bases and J 2 bases, leaving 13 bases between the germline ends. This CDR3 contains 14 residues. This CDR3 reads CASSFSGTQETQYF. The CDR3 DNA follows: TGTGCCAGCAGCTTCTCAGGGACACAAGAGACCCAGTACTTC.

This clonotype was seen more than once but under ten times. The chain recombines TRBV6-2 or TRBV6-3 with TRBJ2-3; D is undetermined. The V and J ends lost 5 bases and 5 bases respectively, with 11 bases between them. There are 13 residues in the CDR3. Per the germline V gene, CDR1 is MNHEY and CDR2 is SVGEGT. The CDR3 coding sequence is TGTGCCAGCAGTGCGCCCCAGCGAGATACGCAGTATTTT. This encodes CASSAPQRDTQYF.

The V gene is TRBV4-1, the J gene TRBJ2-1; TRBD1 aligns across 7 bases. CDR3 length: 15 amino acids. The V segment lost 0 bases and the J segment 7 bases; nucleotides outside the gene matches: 6. Germline V CDR1 and CDR2: MGHRA, YSYEKL. The CDR3, as DNA: TGCGCCAGCAGCCAAGATCTCGGACAGGTTAATGAGCAGTTCTTC. Amino acid sequence: CASSQDLGQVNEQFF.

This chain connects TRBV3-1 to TRBJ1-1; no clear D. The CDR3 consists of 15 residues. Germline-derived CDR1 and CDR2 are LGHDT and YNNKEL (reference sequence). V dropped 1 base and J dropped 3 bases, with 12 bases sitting between them. CDR3 sequence: CASSQAWEKDTEAFF. CDR3 coding DNA: TGTGCCAGCAGCCAAGCCTGGGAAAAGGACACTGAAGCTTTCTTT.

This clonotype was seen at least ten times. V gene TRBV7-2 combines with J gene TRBJ2-5; 8 nucleotides line up with TRBD2. This CDR3 has 18 residues. CDR1 and CDR2 from the germline V gene are SGHTA and FQGNSA. V lost 2 bases and J lost 3; bases outside the gene matches: 14. CDR3 coding DNA: TGTGCCAGCAGCTTACCATTGGATGGGAGTAGCGGGGAAGAGACCCAGTACTTC. Translated: CASSLPLDGSSGEETQYF.

This clonotype showed up just a few times. The CDR3 bases are TGTGCCACAAAGAGCCGGGACAGCAATCAGCCCCAGCATTTT. This codes for CATKSRDSNQPQHF. The chain uses TRBV19 and TRBJ1-5; the D gene is possibly TRBD1 (5 bases). The CDR3 sequence is 14 residues long. V was shortened by 10 bases and J by 1 base, with 14 bases between the two germline ends. The germline gives CDR1 LNHDA, CDR2 SQIVND (reference sequence).

This chain connects TRBV9 to TRBJ2-1; D is undetermined. V lost 2 bases to trimming and J lost 2 bases, with 14 bases between them. Per the germline V gene, CDR1 is SGDLS and CDR2 is YYNGEE. CDR3 length: 16 amino acids. The CDR3 region is CASSVSTGGPYNEQFF. The CDR3 region has the DNA TGTGCCAGCAGCGTTAGCACGGGTGGGCCCTACAATGAGCAGTTCTTC.

V is TRBV2 and J is TRBJ2-4; maybe TRBD2 (6 bases). V lost 7 bases to trimming and J lost 3 bases, with 16 bases between them. The CDR3 is made up of 15 amino acids. Germline lookup yields CDR1 SNHLY and CDR2 FYNNEI. CDR3 in amino acids: CASTLRGGGKNIQYF. The CDR3 nucleotides read TGTGCCAGCACTTTGAGGGGAGGTGGCAAAAACATTCAGTACTTC.

The chain has TRBV7-9 and TRBJ2-1, with D perhaps TRBD1 (6 bases). V lost 5 bases and J lost 1, with 15 bases in between. The germline gives CDR1 SEHNR, CDR2 FQNEAQ (reference sequence). CDR3 length: 16 amino acids. CDR3 protein: CASSPRGGISYNEQFF. DNA of the CDR3: TGTGCCAGCAGCCCGAGAGGGGGTATTTCCTACAATGAGCAGTTCTTC.

Concerning this clonotype itself: An end of the junction does not agree with germline; a read error may underlie this. The chain couples TRBV6-6 to TRBJ2-3; 8 bases line up with TRBD2. This CDR3 region has 14 residues. Germline-derived CDR1 and CDR2 are MNHNY and SVGAGI (reference sequence). CDR3 sequence (DNA): TGTGCCAACAGTACGGGGGGGCGGATAGATACGCAGTATTTT. It translates to CANSTGGRIDTQYF.

The table lists this clonotype with a few counts. The chain employs TRBV19 and TRBJ2-3, with 9 bases that match TRBD1. Per the germline V gene, CDR1 is LNHDA and CDR2 is SQIVND (reference sequence). The CDR3 is 18 residues long. J was trimmed by 0 bases and V by 7 bases; bases with no gene match: 14. For the CDR3, the DNA is TGTGCCAGTAAGAAGTTACAGGGGGCGTCTCCTAGCACAGATACGCAGTATTTT. Encoded protein: CASKKLQGASPSTDTQYF.

This clonotype was counted between two and nine times. This chain joins TRBV11-2 and TRBJ2-4; TRBD1 is a possible D gene (7 bases). Germline CDR1 SGHAT, CDR2 FQNNGV. Between the trimmed V and J ends, which lost 5 bases and 2 bases, there was a span of 13 bases. This CDR3 comprises 15 residues. In DNA form, the CDR3 reads TGTGCCAGCAGCCCGACAGGGAGGTCCAAAAACATTCAGTACTTC. This gives the protein CASSPTGRSKNIQYF. Variable domain in full (rest from reference TRBV11-2 and TRBJ2-4): EAGVAQSPRYKIIEKRQSVAFWCNPISGHATLYWYQQILGQGPKLLIQFQNNGVVDDSQLPKDRFSAERLKGVDSTLKIQPAKLEDSAVYLCASSPTGRSKNIQYFGAGTRLSVL.

This clonotype was found many times. The V gene is TRBV7-6, the J gene TRBJ1-2; D perhaps matches TRBD1 (5 bases). The CDR3 covers 12 residues. Looked up from germline, CDR1 is SGHVS and CDR2 is FNYEAQ. Deletions cut 5 bases from V and 4 bases from J, with 8 bases between. CDR3 sequence: CASSLQGYGYTF. As DNA, the CDR3 is TGTGCCAGCAGCCTCCAGGGCTATGGCTACACCTTC.

V gene TRBV7-6 combines with J gene TRBJ2-1; D is perhaps TRBD1 or TRBD2 (5 bases each). This CDR3 comprises 14 residues. CDR1 is SGHVS, CDR2 FNYEAQ, per germline. The V and J ends lost 5 bases and 7 bases respectively, with 15 bases between them. CDR3 bases: TGTGCCAGCAGCCGACGAGGGGTGGTAAATGAGCAGTTCTTC. This translates into CASSRRGVVNEQFF.

This clonotype was recorded at least ten times. This sequence joins TRBV7-2 and TRBJ1-1, with D tentatively TRBD1 (5 bases). The germline V gene has CDR1 SGHTA and CDR2 FQGNSA. The CDR3 extends over 16 amino acids. The V end lost 0 bases, the J end lost 5 bases, and 16 bases lay between the germline ends. The CDR3 protein is CASSLAPPRAETEAFF. The CDR3, as DNA: TGTGCCAGCAGCTTAGCCCCCCCCAGGGCCGAAACTGAAGCTTTCTTT.